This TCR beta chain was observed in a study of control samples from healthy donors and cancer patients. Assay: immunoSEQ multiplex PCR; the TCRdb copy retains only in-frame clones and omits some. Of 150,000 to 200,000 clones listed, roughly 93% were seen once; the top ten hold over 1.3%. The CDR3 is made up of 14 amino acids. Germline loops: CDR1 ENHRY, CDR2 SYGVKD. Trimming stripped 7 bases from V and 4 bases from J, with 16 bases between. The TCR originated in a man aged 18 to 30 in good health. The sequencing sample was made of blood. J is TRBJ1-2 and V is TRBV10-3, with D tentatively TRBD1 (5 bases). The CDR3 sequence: CAINAGRGPYGYTF. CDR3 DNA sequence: TGTGCCATCAATGCAGGGAGGGGACCCTATGGCTACACCTTC.